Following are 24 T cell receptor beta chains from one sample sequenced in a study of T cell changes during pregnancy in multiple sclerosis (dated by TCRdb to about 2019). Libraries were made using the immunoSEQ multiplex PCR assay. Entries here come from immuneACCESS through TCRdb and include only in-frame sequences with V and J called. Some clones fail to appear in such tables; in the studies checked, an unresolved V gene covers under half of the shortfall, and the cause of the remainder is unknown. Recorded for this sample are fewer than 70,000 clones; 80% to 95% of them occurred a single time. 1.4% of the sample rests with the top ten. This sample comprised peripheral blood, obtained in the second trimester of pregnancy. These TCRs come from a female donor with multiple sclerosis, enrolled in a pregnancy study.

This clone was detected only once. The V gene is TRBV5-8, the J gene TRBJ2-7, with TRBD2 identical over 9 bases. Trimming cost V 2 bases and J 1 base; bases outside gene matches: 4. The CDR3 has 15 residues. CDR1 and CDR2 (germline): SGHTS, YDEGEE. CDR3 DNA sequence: TGTGCCAGCAGCTTCAGGAGCGGGAGGTCCTACGAGCAGTACTTC. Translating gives CASSFRSGRSYEQYF.

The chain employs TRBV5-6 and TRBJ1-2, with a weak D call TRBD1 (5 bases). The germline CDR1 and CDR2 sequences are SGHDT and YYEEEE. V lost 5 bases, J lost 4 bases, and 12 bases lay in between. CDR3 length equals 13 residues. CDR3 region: CASRLGGVYGYTF. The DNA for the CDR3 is TGTGCCAGCAGACTGGGGGGAGTCTATGGCTACACCTTC.

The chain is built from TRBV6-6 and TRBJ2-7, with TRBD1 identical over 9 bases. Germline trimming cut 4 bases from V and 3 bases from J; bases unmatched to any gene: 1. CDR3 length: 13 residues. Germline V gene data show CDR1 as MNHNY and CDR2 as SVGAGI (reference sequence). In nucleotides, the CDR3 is TGTGCCAGCAGTTGGGACAGGGACTACGAGCAGTACTTC. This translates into CASSWDRDYEQYF.

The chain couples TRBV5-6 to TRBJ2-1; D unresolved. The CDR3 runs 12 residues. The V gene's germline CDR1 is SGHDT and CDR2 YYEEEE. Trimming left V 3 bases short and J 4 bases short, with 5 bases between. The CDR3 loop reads CASSSGYNEQFF. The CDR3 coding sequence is TGTGCCAGCAGCTCCGGGTACAATGAGCAGTTCTTC. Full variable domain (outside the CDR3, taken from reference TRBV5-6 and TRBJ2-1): DAGVTQSPTHLIKTRGQQVTLRCSPKSGHDTVSWYQQALGQGPQFIFQYYEEEERQRGNFPDRFSGHQFPNYSSELNVNALLLGDSALYLCASSSGYNEQFFGPGTRLTVL.

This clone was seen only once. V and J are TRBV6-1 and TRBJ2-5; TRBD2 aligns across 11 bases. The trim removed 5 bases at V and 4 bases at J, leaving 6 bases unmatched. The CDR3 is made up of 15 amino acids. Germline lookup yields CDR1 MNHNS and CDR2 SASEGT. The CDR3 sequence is CASSLTSGTAETQYF. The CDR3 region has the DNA TGTGCCAGCAGTCTGACTAGCGGGACCGCAGAGACCCAGTACTTC.

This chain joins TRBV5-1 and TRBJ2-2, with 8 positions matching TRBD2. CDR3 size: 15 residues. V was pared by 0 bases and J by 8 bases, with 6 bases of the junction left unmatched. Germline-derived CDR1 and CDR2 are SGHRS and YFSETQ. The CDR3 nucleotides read TGCGCCAGCAGCTTGGTGGCGGGAGGAGAGGGGGAGCTGTTTTTT. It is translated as CASSLVAGGEGELFF.

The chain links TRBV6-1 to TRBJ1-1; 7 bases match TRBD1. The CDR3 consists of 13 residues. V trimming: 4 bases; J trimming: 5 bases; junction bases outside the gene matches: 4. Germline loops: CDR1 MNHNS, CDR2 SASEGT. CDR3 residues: CASSALQGTEAFF. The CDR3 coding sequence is TGTGCCAGCAGTGCACTACAGGGGACTGAAGCTTTCTTT.

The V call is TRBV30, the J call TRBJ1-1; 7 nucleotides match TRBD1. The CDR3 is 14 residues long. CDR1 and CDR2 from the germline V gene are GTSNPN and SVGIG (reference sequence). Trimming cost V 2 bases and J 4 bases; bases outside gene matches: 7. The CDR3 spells CAWSLGGWGTEAFF. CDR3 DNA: TGTGCCTGGAGTCTAGGGGGCTGGGGCACTGAAGCTTTCTTT. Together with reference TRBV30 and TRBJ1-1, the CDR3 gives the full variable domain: SQTIHQWPATLVQPVGSPLSLECTVEGTSNPNLYWYRQAAGRGLQLLFYSVGIGQISSEVPQNLSASRPQDRQFILSSKKLLLSDSGFYLCAWSLGGWGTEAFFGQGTRLTVV.

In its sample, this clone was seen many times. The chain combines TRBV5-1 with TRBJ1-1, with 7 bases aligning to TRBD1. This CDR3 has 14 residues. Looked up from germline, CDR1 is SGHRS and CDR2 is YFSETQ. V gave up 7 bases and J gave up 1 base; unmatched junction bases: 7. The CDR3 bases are TGCGCCAGCCAGGGGGGCACAGGGAACACTGAAGCTTTCTTT. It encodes CASQGGTGNTEAFF.

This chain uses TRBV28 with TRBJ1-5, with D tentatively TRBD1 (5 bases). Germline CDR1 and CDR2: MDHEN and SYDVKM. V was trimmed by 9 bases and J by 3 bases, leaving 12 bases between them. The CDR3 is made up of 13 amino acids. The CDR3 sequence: CASSQEYNQPQHF. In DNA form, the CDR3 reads TGTGCCAGTTCACAGGAGTACAATCAGCCCCAGCATTTT.

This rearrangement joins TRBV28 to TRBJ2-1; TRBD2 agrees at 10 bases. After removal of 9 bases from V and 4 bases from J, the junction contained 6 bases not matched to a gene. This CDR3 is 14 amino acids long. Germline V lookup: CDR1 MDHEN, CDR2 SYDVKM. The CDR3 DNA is TGTGCCAGGTTAGCGGGAGGAGGGTACAATGAGCAGTTCTTC. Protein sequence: CARLAGGGYNEQFF.

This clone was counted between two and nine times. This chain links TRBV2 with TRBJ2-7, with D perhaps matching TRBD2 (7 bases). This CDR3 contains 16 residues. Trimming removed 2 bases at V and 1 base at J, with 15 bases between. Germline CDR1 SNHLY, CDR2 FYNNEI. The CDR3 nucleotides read TGTGCCAGCAGTGAAAGAGCGGGACATATATCCTACGAGCAGTACTTC. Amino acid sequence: CASSERAGHISYEQYF.

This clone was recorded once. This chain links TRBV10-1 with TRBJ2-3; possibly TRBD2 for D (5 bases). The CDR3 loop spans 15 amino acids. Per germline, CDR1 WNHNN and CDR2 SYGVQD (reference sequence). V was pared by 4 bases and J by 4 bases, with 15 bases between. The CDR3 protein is CASSATGNRADTQYF. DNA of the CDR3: TGCGCCAGCAGTGCAACGGGAAATAGGGCAGATACGCAGTATTTT.

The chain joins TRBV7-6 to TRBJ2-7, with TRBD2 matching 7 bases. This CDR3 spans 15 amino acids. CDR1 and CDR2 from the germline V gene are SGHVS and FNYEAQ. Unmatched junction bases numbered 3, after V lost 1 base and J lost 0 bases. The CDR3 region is CASSLEAGDSYEQYF. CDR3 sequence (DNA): TGTGCCAGCAGCTTAGAGGCGGGGGACTCCTACGAGCAGTACTTC.

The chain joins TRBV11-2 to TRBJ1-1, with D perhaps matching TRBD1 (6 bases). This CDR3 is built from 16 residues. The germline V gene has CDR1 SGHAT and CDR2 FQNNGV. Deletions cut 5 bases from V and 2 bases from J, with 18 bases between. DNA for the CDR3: TGTGCCAGCAGCCCTCGAGCGGGACAAATTAACACTGAAGCTTTCTTT. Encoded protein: CASSPRAGQINTEAFF.

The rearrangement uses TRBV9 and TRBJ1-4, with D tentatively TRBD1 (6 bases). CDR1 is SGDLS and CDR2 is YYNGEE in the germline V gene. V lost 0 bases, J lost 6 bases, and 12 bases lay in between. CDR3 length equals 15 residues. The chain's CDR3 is CASSVGAGEDEKLFF. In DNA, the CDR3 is TGTGCCAGCAGCGTAGGGGCAGGGGAAGATGAAAAACTGTTTTTT.

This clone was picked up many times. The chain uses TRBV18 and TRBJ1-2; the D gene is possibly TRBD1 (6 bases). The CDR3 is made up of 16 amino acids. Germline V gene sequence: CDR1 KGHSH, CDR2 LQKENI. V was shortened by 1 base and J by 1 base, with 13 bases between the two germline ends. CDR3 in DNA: TGTGCCAGCTCACCACAATGGACAGACCGTAACTATGGCTACACCTTC. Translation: CASSPQWTDRNYGYTF.

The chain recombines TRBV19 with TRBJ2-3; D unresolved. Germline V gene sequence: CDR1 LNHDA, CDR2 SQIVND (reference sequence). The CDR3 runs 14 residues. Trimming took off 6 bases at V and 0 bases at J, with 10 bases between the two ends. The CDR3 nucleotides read TGTGCCAGTAGCGAATTGACTAGCACAGATACGCAGTATTTT. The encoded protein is CASSELTSTDTQYF. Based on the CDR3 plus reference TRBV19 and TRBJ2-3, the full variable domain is DGGITQSPKYLFRKEGQNVTLSCEQNLNHDAMYWYRQDPGQGLRLIYYSQIVNDFQKGDIAEGYSVSREKKESFPLTVTSAQKNPTAFYLCASSELTSTDTQYFGPGTRLTVL.

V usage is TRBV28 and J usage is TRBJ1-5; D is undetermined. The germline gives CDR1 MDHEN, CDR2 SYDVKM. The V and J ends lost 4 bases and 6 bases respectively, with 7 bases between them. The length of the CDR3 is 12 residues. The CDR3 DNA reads TGTGCCAGCAGTTCGGGATTTCAGCCCCAGCATTTT. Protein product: CASSSGFQPQHF. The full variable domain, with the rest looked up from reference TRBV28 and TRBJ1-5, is DVKVTQSSRYLVKRTGEKVFLECVQDMDHENMFWYRQDPGLGLRLIYFSYDVKMKEKGDIPEGYSVSREKKERFSLILESASTNQTSMYLCASSSGFQPQHFGDGTRLSIL.

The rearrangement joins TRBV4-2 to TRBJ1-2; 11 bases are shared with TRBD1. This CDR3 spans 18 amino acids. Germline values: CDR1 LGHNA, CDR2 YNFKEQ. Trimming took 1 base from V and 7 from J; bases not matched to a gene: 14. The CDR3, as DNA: TGTGCCAGCAGCCAAGGAGGAGGACAGGGGGCTGTAATCGGTGGCTACACCTTC. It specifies CASSQGGGQGAVIGGYTF.

CDR3: CASSRQANQPQHF. The CDR3 region has the DNA TGTGCCAGCAGCCGACAGGCTAATCAGCCCCAGCATTTT. The chain employs TRBV7-9 and TRBJ1-5; D is possibly TRBD1 (6 bases). V gave up 5 bases and J gave up 4 bases, with 9 bases separating them. The CDR3 loop spans 13 amino acids. The germline CDR1 and CDR2 sequences are SEHNR and FQNEAQ (reference sequence).

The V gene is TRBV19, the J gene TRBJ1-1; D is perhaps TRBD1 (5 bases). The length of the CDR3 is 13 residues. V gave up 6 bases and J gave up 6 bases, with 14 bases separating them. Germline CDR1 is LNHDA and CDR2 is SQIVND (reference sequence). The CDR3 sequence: CASSGRGFAEAFF. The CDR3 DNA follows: TGTGCCAGTAGCGGACGGGGGTTCGCTGAAGCTTTCTTT.

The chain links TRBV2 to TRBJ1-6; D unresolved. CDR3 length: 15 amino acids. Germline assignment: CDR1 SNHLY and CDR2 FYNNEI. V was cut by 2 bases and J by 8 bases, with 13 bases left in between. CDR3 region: CASSESRTEYSPLHF. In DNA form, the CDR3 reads TGTGCCAGCAGTGAAAGTAGAACAGAGTATTCACCCCTCCACTTT. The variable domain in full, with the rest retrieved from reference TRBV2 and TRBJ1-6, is EPEVTQTPSHQVTQMGQEVILRCVPISNHLYFYWYRQILGQKVEFLVSFYNNEISEKSEIFDDQFSVERPDGSNFTLKIRSTKLEDSAMYFCASSESRTEYSPLHFGNGTRLTVT.

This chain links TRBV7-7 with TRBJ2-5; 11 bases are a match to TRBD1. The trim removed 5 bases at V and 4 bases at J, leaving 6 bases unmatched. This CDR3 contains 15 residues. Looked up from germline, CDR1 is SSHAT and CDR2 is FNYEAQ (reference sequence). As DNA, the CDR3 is TGTGCCAGCAGCCCCACAGGGACAGGGGGAGAGACCCAGTACTTC. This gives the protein CASSPTGTGGETQYF.